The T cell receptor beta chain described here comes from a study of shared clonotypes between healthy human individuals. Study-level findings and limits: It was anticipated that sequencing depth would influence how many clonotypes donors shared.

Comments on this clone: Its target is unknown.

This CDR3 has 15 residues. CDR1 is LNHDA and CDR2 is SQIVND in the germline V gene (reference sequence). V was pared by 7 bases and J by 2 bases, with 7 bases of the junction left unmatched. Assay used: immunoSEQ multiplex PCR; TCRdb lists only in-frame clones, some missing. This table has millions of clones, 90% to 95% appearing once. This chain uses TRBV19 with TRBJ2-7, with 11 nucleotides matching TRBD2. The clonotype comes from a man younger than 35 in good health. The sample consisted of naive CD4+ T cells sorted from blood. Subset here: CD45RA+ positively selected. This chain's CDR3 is CASTSTSGAPYEQYF. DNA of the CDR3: TGTGCCAGTACTTCGACTAGCGGGGCCCCCTACGAGCAGTACTTC.